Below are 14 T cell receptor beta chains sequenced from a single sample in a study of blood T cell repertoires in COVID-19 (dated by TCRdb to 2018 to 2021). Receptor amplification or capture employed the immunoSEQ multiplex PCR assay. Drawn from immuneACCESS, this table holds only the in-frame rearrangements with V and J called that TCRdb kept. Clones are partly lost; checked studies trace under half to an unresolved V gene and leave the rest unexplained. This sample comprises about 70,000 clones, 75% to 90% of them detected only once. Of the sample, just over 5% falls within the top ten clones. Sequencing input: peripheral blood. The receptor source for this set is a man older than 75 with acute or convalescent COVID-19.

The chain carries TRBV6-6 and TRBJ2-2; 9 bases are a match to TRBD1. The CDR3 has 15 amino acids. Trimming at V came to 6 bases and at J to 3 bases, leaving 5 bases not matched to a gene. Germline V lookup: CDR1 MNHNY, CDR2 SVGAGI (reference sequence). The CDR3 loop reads CASRDRGTYTGELFF. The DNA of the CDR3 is TGTGCCAGCAGGGACAGGGGAACTTACACCGGGGAGCTGTTTTTT.

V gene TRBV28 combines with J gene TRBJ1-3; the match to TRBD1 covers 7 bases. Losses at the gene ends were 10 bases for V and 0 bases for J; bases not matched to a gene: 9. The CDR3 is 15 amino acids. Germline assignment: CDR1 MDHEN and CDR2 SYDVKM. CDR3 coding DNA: TGTGCCACCTCGTGGACAGGCCTCTCTGGAAACACCATATATTTT. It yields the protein CATSWTGLSGNTIYF.

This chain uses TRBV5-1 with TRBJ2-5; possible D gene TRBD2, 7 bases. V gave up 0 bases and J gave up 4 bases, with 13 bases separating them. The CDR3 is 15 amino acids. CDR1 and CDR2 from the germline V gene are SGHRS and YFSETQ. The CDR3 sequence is CASSLAGGLGETQYF. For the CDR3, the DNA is TGCGCCAGCAGCTTGGCCGGGGGGCTAGGAGAGACCCAGTACTTC.

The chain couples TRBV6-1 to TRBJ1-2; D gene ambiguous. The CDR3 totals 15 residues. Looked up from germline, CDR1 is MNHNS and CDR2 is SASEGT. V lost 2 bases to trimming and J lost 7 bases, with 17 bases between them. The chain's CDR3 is CASSELISAGLGYTF. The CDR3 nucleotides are TGTGCCAGCAGTGAATTAATCTCGGCAGGTCTTGGCTACACCTTC.

Here the CDR3 reads CASSLSQVDGELFF. CDR3 nucleotide sequence: TGTGCCAGCAGCTTATCTCAGGTTGACGGGGAGCTGTTTTTT. V and J are TRBV7-2 and TRBJ2-2; D is unresolved. Germline CDR1 SGHTA, CDR2 FQGNSA. Between the trimmed V and J ends, which lost 2 bases and 7 bases, there was a span of 11 bases. The CDR3 is made up of 14 amino acids.

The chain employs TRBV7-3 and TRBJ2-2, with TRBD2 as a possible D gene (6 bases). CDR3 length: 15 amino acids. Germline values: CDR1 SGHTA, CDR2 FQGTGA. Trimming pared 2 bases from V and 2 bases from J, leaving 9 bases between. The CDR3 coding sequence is TGTGCCAGCAGCTTAGGAGGGGTTAACACCGGGGAGCTGTTTTTT. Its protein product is CASSLGGVNTGELFF.

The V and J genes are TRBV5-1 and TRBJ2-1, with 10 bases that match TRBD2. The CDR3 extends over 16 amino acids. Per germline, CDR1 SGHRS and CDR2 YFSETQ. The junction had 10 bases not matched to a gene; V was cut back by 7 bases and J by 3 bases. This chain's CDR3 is CASAPGASGSYNEQFF. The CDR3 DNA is TGCGCCAGCGCCCCTGGAGCTAGCGGGAGCTACAATGAGCAGTTCTTC. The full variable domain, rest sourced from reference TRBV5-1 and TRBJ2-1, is KAGVTQTPRYLIKTRGQQVTLSCSPISGHRSVSWYQQTPGQGLQFLFEYFSETQRNKGNFPGRFSGRQFSNSRSEMNVSTLELGDSALYLCASAPGASGSYNEQFFGPGTRLTVL.

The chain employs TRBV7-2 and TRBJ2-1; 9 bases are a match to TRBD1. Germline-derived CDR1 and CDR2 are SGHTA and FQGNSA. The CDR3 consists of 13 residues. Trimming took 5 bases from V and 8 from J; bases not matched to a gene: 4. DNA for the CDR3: TGTGCCAGCAGCCGGGACAGGGTAGATGAGCAGTTCTTC. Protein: CASSRDRVDEQFF.

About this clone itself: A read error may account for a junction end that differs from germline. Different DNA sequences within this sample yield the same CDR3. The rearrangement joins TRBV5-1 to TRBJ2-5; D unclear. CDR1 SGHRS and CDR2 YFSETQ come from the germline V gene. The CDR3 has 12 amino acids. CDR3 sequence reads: CASSLASETQYF. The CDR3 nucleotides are TGCGCCAGCAGTTTGGCCTCGGAGACCCAGTACTTC.

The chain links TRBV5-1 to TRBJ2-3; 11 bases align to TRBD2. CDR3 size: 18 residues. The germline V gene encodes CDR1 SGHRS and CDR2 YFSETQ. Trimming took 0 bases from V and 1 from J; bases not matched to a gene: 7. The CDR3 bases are TGCGCCAGCAGCTTGGCGCTAGCGGGGGGCCGTGGCACAGATACGCAGTATTTT. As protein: CASSLALAGGRGTDTQYF.

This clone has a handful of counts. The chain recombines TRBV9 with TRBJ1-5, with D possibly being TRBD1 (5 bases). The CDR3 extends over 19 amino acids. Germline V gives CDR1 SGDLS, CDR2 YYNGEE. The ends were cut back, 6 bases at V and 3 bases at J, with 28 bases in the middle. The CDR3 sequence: CASISFPGQGGIFNQPQHF. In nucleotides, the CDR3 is TGTGCCAGCATCTCTTTTCCCGGTCAGGGAGGGATATTCAATCAGCCCCAGCATTTT. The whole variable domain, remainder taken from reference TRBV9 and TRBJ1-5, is DSGVTQTPKHLITATGQRVTLRCSPRSGDLSVYWYQQSLDQGLQFLIQYYNGEERAKGNILERFSAQQFPDLHSELNLSSLELGDSALYFCASISFPGQGGIFNQPQHFGDGTRLSIL.

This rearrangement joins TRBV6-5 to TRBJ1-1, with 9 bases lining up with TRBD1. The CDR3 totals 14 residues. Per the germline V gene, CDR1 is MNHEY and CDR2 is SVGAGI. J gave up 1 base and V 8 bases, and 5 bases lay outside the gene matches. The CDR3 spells CASATGGGNTEAFF. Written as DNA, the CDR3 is TGTGCCAGCGCTACAGGGGGCGGGAACACTGAAGCTTTCTTT.

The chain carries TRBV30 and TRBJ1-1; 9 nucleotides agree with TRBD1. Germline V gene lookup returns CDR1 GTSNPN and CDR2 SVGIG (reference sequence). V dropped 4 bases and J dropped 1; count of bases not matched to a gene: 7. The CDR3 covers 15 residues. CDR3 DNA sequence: TGTGCCTGGAACGAGTGGGGACAGGGGAACACTGAAGCTTTCTTT. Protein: CAWNEWGQGNTEAFF.

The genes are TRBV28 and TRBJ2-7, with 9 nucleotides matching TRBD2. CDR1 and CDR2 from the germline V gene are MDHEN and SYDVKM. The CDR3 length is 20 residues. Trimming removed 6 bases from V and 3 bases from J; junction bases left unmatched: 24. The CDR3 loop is CASSHRGAAAGGPRGYEQYF. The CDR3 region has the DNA TGTGCCAGCAGCCATAGGGGGGCGGCAGCGGGAGGCCCGCGGGGCTACGAGCAGTACTTC.